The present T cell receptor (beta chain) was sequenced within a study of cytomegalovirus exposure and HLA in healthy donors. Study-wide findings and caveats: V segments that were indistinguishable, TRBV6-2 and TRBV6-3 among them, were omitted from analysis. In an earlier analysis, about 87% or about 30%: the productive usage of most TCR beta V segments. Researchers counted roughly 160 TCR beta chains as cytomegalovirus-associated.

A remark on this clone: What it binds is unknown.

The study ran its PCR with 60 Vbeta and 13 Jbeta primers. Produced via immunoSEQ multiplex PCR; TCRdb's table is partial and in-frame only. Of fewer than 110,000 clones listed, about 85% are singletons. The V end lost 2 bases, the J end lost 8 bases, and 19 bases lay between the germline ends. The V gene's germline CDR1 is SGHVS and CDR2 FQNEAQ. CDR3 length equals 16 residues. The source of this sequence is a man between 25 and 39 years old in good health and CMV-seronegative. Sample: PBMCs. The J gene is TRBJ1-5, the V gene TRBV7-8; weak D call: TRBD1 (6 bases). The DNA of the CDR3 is TGTGCCAGCAGCTTAACGGGACAAGGGACCTTGGAGCCCCAGCATTTT. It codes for CASSLTGQGTLEPQHF.